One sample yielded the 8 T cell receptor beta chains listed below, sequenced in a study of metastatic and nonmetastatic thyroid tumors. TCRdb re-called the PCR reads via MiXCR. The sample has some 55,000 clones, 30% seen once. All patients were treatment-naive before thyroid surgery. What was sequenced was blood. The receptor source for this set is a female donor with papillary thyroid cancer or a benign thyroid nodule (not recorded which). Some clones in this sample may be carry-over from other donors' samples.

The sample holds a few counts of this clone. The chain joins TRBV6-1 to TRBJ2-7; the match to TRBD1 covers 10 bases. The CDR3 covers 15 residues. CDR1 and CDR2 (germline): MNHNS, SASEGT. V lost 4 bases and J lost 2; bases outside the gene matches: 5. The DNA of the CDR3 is TGTGCCAGCAGTGTTGAGACAGGGGGCCCCTACGAGCAGTACTTC. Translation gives CASSVETGGPYEQYF.

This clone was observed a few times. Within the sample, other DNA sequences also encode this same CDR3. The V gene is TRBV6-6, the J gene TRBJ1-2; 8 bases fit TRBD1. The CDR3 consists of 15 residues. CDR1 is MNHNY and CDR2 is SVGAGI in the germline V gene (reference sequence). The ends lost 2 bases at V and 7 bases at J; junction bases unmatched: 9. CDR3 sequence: CASSYTTGAQGGYTF. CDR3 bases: TGTGCCAGCAGTTACACGACAGGGGCTCAGGGTGGCTACACCTTC.

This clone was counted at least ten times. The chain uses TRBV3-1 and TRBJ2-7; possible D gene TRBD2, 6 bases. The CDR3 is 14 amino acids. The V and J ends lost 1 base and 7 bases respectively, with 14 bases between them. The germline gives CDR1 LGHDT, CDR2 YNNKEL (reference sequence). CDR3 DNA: TGTGCCAGCAGCCAAGGTCTCGGCGGAGGGGAGCAGTACTTC. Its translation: CASSQGLGGGEQYF.

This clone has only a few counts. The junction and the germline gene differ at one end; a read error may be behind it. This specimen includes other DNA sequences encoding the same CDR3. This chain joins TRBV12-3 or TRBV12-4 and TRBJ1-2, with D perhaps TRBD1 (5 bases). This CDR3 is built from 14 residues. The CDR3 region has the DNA TGTGCCAGCAGCTTAGCGATGGCAGGGCGTGGCTACACCTTC. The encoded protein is CASSLAMAGRGYTF.

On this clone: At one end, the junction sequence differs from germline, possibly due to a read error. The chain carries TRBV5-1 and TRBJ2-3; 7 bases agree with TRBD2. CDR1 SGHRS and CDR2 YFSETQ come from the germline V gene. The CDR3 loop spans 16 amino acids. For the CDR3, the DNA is TGCGGCAGCAGCTCGAGGACTAGGTCTCTCACAGATACGCAGTATTTT. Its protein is CGSSSRTRSLTDTQYF.

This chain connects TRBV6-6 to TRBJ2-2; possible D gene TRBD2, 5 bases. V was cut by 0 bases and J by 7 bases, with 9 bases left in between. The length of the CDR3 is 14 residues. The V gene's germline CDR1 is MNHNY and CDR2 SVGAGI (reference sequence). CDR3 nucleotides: TGTGCCAGCAGTTACTCGAGTCGGGGCGGGGAGCTGTTTTTT. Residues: CASSYSSRGGELFF.

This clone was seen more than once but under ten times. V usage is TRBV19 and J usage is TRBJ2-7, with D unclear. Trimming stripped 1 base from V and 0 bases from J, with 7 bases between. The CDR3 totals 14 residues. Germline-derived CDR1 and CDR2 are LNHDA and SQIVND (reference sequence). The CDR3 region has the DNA TGTGCCAGTAGTATAGCTCGCCACTCCTACGAGCAGTACTTC. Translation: CASSIARHSYEQYF.

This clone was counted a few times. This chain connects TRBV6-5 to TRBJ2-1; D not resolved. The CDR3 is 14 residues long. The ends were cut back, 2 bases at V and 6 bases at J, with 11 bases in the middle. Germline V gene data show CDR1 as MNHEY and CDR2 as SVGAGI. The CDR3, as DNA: TGTGCCAGCAGTTACGGCGACCCGGGCAATGAGCAGTTCTTC. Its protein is CASSYGDPGNEQFF.